Listed below are T cell receptor beta chains from one sample, sequenced in a study of blood T cell repertoires in COVID-19. Clones were sequenced by immunoSEQ multiplex PCR, and TCRdb holds only the in-frame ones, with some missing. The table includes some 64,000 clones, about four fifths detected once. Sequences were obtained from peripheral blood. Receptor source: a woman in her sixties with acute or convalescent COVID-19. CDR3s include the opening cysteine and the closing phenylalanine or tryptophan. D genes are given only for firm matches. Some rows mark clone size as missing; the rest say once, few, many or name a class of expanded clone.

clone_size,j_call,v_call,d_call,cdr3_nt,cdr3_aa
NA,TRBJ1-1,TRBV5-6,NA,TGTGCCAGCAGCTTGAACCTACAGGGTGCCCTCAGCACTGAAGCTTTCTTT,CASSLNLQGALSTEAFF
NA,TRBJ2-7,TRBV6-5,TRBD1,TGTGCCACGACTCTGTCAGGGGGCGAGCAGTACTTC,CATTLSGGEQYF
NA,TRBJ1-1,TRBV6-5,NA,TGTGCCAGCAGTTGGAATCAGGGTGAAGCTTTCTTT,CASSWNQGEAFF
NA,TRBJ1-3,TRBV12-3/TRBV12-4,NA,TGTGCCAGCAGTCCTTCTGGAAACACCATATATTTT,CASSPSGNTIYF
few,TRBJ2-7,TRBV6-2/TRBV6-3,TRBD1,TGTGCCAGCAGCCCGCAGGGGGACGAGCAGTACTTC,CASSPQGDEQYF
NA,TRBJ2-3,TRBV11-3,TRBD1,TGTGCCAGCAGCTTGCGGGGGACAGGGGCGGGAGATACGCAGTATTTT,CASSLRGTGAGDTQYF
NA,TRBJ2-5,TRBV7-2,TRBD2,TGTGCCAGCAGCTTGGGACTAGCGGAGACCCAGTACTTC,CASSLGLAETQYF
NA,TRBJ1-1,TRBV19,TRBD1,TGTGCCAGTAGTATAAACAGGGGGAACACTGAAGCTTTCTTT,CASSINRGNTEAFF
NA,TRBJ2-5,TRBV7-9,NA,TGTGCCAGCAGCCTCTATCAAGAGACCCAGTACTTC,CASSLYQETQYF
NA,TRBJ2-7,TRBV20-1,NA,TGCAGTGCTCCACAGCTGCTCGAGCAGTACTTC,CSAPQLLEQYF
few,TRBJ1-6,TRBV9,NA,TGTGCCAGCAGCGGGGCATCTAATTCACCCCTCCACTTT,CASSGASNSPLHF
NA,TRBJ1-1,TRBV4-3,NA,TGCGCCAGCAGCCCTACAAGAGGCGGTGGAACTGAAGCTTTCTTT,CASSPTRGGGTEAFF
few,TRBJ1-5,TRBV7-9,NA,TGTGCCAGCAGCTTAGAAACTGACAGCTTCAATCAGCCCCAGCATTTT,CASSLETDSFNQPQHF
NA,TRBJ1-1,TRBV15,TRBD1,TGTGCCACCAGCAGAGAAAAGGGGGCGGGCACTGAAGCTTTCTTT,CATSREKGAGTEAFF
once,TRBJ2-3,TRBV2,NA,TGTGCCAGCTCGAGAGATCTGGGCACAGATACGCAGTATTTT,CASSRDLGTDTQYF
NA,TRBJ2-5,TRBV18,TRBD2,TGTGCCAGCTCACAAAGCGGGGAAGAGACCCAGTACTTC,CASSQSGEETQYF
NA,TRBJ2-7,TRBV5-1,TRBD1,TGCGCCAGCAGCTGGGACAGGGATTACGAGCAGTACTTC,CASSWDRDYEQYF
NA,TRBJ1-2,TRBV2,TRBD1,TGTGCCAGCAGTGATGGGACAGTCCACTATGGCTACACCTTC,CASSDGTVHYGYTF
NA,TRBJ2-1,TRBV19,NA,TGTGCCAGTAGTATGCCCTGGACTTATGAGCAGTTCTTC,CASSMPWTYEQFF
once,TRBJ2-5,TRBV9,TRBD2,TGTGCCAGCAGCGGGCTAGCGGGGGGGCCGGGGGAGACCCAGTACTTC,CASSGLAGGPGETQYF
NA,TRBJ1-2,TRBV15,NA,TGTGCCACCAGCAGAGTAGGCGGTCGTCCCTATGGCTACACCTTC,CATSRVGGRPYGYTF
NA,TRBJ1-5,TRBV18,TRBD1,TGTGCCAGCTCACCTCCCCAGTCAGAAAAAGGGGGCTATCAGCCCCAGCATTTT,CASSPPQSEKGGYQPQHF
few,TRBJ1-1,TRBV5-6,NA,TGTGCCAGCAGCTTGGACAGTGAAGCTTTCTTT,CASSLDSEAFF
NA,TRBJ2-3,TRBV6-5,TRBD2,TGTGCCAGCAGTTCCCGGGGGGGGCTAGAAGATACGCAGTATTTT,CASSSRGGLEDTQYF
NA,TRBJ1-2,TRBV14,TRBD1,TGTGCCAGCAGCCAGCAAGTAATGACAGGGGCGGGCTACACCTTC,CASSQQVMTGAGYTF
NA,TRBJ1-5,TRBV19,NA,TGTGCCAGTAGTATTAGGGGCCTGGGCAATCAGCCCCAGCATTTT,CASSIRGLGNQPQHF
NA,TRBJ2-3,TRBV6-1,NA,TGTGCCAGCAGTGAGGGCGGGTTTAGGACAGATACGCAGTATTTT,CASSEGGFRTDTQYF
NA,TRBJ2-5,TRBV11-2,TRBD2,TGTGCCAGCAGCTTAGTGGGGTCTAGCGGAGAGACCCAGTACTTC,CASSLVGSSGETQYF
NA,TRBJ2-7,TRBV9,NA,TGTGCCAGCAGCGTCCGGTTTCCGTTCTACAGGAATCGAGCGTCCTACGAGCAGTACTTC,CASSVRFPFYRNRASYEQYF
NA,TRBJ2-5,TRBV29-1,TRBD1,TGCAGCGTTGGGTGGGACAGGGGGCGAGAGACCCAGTACTTC,CSVGWDRGRETQYF
NA,TRBJ2-3,TRBV19,TRBD2,TGTGCCAGTAGTTTCCGGCCTACCGGGACTAGCTCCCGCACAGATACGCAGTATTTT,CASSFRPTGTSSRTDTQYF
NA,TRBJ2-2,TRBV5-4,TRBD2,TGTGCCAGCAGCCCCCTAGCGGGGGGGCAAGGCGGGGAGCTGTTTTTT,CASSPLAGGQGGELFF
NA,TRBJ2-7,TRBV9,NA,TGTGCCAGCAGCGTAGACCGAGGAGACCCCTACGAGCAGTACTTC,CASSVDRGDPYEQYF
once,TRBJ2-7,TRBV10-3,TRBD2,TGTGCCATCAGTGGACTAGCGGGGACTTACGAGCAGTACTTC,CAISGLAGTYEQYF
NA,TRBJ1-3,TRBV3-1/TRBV3-2,TRBD1,TGTGCCAGCAGCCCACAGGGGGAGTCGTTTGGAGACACCATATATTTT,CASSPQGESFGDTIYF
NA,TRBJ1-5,TRBV12-2,NA,TGTGCAAGTCGCTTAAAGGGGCACGGGGGTCAGCCCCAGCATTTT,CASRLKGHGGQPQHF
NA,TRBJ1-2,TRBV20-1,NA,TGCAGTGCTAGTCGGGGAAACGACTATGGCTACACCTTC,CSASRGNDYGYTF
NA,TRBJ1-1,TRBV5-1,NA,TGCGCCAGCAGCTTGAAATTTGAGACTGAAGCTTTCTTT,CASSLKFETEAFF
NA,TRBJ1-2,TRBV28,NA,TGTGCCAGCAGTCCCCCCGGGGGTAACTATGGCTACACCTTC,CASSPPGGNYGYTF
few,TRBJ1-2,TRBV28,NA,TGTGCCACTAAACAGCGGAGCGGTTATGGCTACACCTTC,CATKQRSGYGYTF
NA,TRBJ2-2,TRBV6-1,TRBD1,TGTGCCAGCAGTGCTGGGGACAGTATTAACACCGGGGAGCTGTTTTTT,CASSAGDSINTGELFF
NA,TRBJ2-5,TRBV19,NA,TGTGCCAGTAGTAGAACGGACACCCAAGAGACCCAGTACTTC,CASSRTDTQETQYF
NA,TRBJ2-7,TRBV5-6,TRBD2,TGTGCCAGCAGCAAAGGGACTATCCTTTCCTACGAGCAGTACTTC,CASSKGTILSYEQYF
NA,TRBJ1-1,TRBV30,NA,TGTGCCTGGGGAACAGGAGCTTTCTTT,CAWGTGAFF
NA,TRBJ1-2,TRBV6-5,NA,TGTGCCAGTCTCTTAGGGAGAAACAACTATGGCTACACCTTC,CASLLGRNNYGYTF
NA,TRBJ1-2,TRBV5-4,NA,TGTGCCAGCAGCTTGACGAACAGCTATGGCTACACCTTC,CASSLTNSYGYTF
few,TRBJ1-2,TRBV21-1,NA,TGTGCCAGCAGCACAGACCTCCGGGACAGTTATGGCTACACCTTC,CASSTDLRDSYGYTF
NA,TRBJ1-6,TRBV27,NA,TGTGCCAGCAGTTTATCGGGGCCACCCCTCCACTTT,CASSLSGPPLHF
once,TRBJ2-5,TRBV28,NA,TGTGCCAGCAGCCTGAGTGGCCAAGAGACCCAGTACTTC,CASSLSGQETQYF
NA,TRBJ1-5,TRBV28,NA,TGTGCCAGCAGTTTCCCAGGGCCCCCCAATCAGCCCCAGCATTTT,CASSFPGPPNQPQHF
few,TRBJ2-5,TRBV18,NA,TGTGCCAGCTCACCACCGCAGGGGGGAGTGGAGACCCAGTACTTC,CASSPPQGGVETQYF
NA,TRBJ1-1,TRBV9,NA,TGTGCCAGCAGCGTAGGCGGGAGTGGCACTGAAGCTTTCTTT,CASSVGGSGTEAFF
NA,TRBJ2-7,TRBV7-2,TRBD1,TGTGCCAGCAGCCAACCTGGGGGCAGGGGGCCCCGGTACTTC,CASSQPGGRGPRYF
once,TRBJ2-3,TRBV5-1,TRBD1,TGCGCCAGCAGCTTGGAGCAGGGGGCGAGTACGCAGTATTTT,CASSLEQGASTQYF
few,TRBJ2-7,TRBV19,TRBD1,TGTGCCAGTAGTCCGCGTTACAGGGGGCGGGACGAGCAGTACTTC,CASSPRYRGRDEQYF
few,TRBJ2-1,TRBV27,NA,TGTGCCAGCAAGGAGGAGCAGACCCCATACAATGAGCAGTTCTTC,CASKEEQTPYNEQFF
NA,TRBJ1-4,TRBV3-1/TRBV3-2,TRBD1,TGTGCCAGCAGCCCCCCACGGTCGACAGGGATGAGGGAAAAACTGTTTTTT,CASSPPRSTGMREKLFF
once,TRBJ2-2,TRBV5-6,NA,TGTGCCAGCAGTGGTCGGAGGGCTATAAGTGGCACCGGGGAGCTGTTTTTT,CASSGRRAISGTGELFF
NA,TRBJ2-1,TRBV30,TRBD1,TGTGCCTGGAGTGGAACCCCCCCGACAGGGACCTCACTACCAAGCTCCTACAATGAGCAGTTCTTC,CAWSGTPPTGTSLPSSYNEQFF